A single sample is the source of the 8 T cell receptor beta chains below, sequenced in a study of blood T cells in healthy people across ages. The use of a sample-barcoded 5' primer and a J-beta primer mix characterized a second PCR of roughly 7 to 12 cycles. A single record per CDR3 protein comes from TCRdb applying MiXCR to the 5' RACE reads. Among roughly 1,800,000 distinct CDR3 sequences, 49% were seen once, and the ten largest hold around 2.1%. Specimen: blood. The source of these receptors is a woman between 35 and 50 years old in good health.

This clonotype has a handful of counts. J is TRBJ1-4 and V is TRBV29-1; D is ambiguous. The germline V gene has CDR1 SQVTM and CDR2 ANQGSEA. This CDR3 is built from 14 residues. With 6 bases removed from V and 0 bases from J, the gap between germline ends came to 11 bases. The CDR3 sequence is CSVLTSTTNEKLFF. The CDR3 DNA is TGCAGCGTCTTAACAAGTACAACTAATGAAAAACTGTTTTTT.

V gene TRBV29-1 combines with J gene TRBJ2-1; possible D gene TRBD1, 6 bases. The CDR3 totals 13 residues. Germline lookup yields CDR1 SQVTM and CDR2 ANQGSEA. The ends were cut back, 2 bases at V and 11 bases at J, with 16 bases in the middle. CDR3 amino acids: CSVETASGEKQFF. As DNA, the CDR3 is TGCAGCGTTGAAACTGCTTCAGGGGAAAAGCAGTTCTTC.

The CDR3 reads CASSALTGTPAYGYTF. The CDR3 region has the DNA TGTGCCAGCAGCGCCCTGACCGGGACACCCGCTTATGGCTACACCTTC. V is TRBV7-6 and J is TRBJ1-2; D is perhaps TRBD1 (6 bases). Trimming pared 5 bases from V and 5 bases from J, leaving 21 bases between. Germline CDR1 and CDR2: SGHVS and FNYEAQ. CDR3 length equals 16 residues.

The chain recombines TRBV9 with TRBJ1-6; perhaps TRBD1 as D (5 bases). V lost 4 bases to trimming and J lost 7 bases, with 15 bases between them. In germline, CDR1 is SGDLS, CDR2 YYNGEE. CDR3 length: 15 residues. The CDR3, as DNA: TGTGCCAGCAGCTTTTCGACAGCCCGAAATTCACCCCTCCACTTT. Its protein product is CASSFSTARNSPLHF.

J is TRBJ2-3 and V is TRBV18; D perhaps matches TRBD2 (5 bases). The V end was cut by 2 bases, the J end by 1 base, with 10 bases between. The V gene's germline CDR1 is KGHSH and CDR2 LQKENI. The CDR3 is 15 residues long. CDR3 sequence: CASSPKGVGTDTQYF. The CDR3 nucleotides are TGTGCCAGCTCACCAAAGGGAGTCGGCACAGATACGCAGTATTTT.

This chain links TRBV7-9 with TRBJ2-5; D is undetermined. This CDR3 has 16 amino acids. Germline assignment: CDR1 SEHNR and CDR2 FQNEAQ (reference sequence). Trimming cost V 2 bases and J 0 bases, with 13 bases left between them. CDR3 loop: CASSLKTQVYQETQYF. The CDR3 DNA sequence: TGTGCCAGCAGCTTAAAGACCCAGGTGTACCAAGAGACCCAGTACTTC.

As regards this clonotype: At one end, the junction sequence differs from germline, possibly due to a read error. The chain links TRBV9 to TRBJ2-5; the D is unclear. This CDR3 comprises 13 residues. Germline values: CDR1 SGDLS, CDR2 YYNGEE. CDR3 region: CASSVVAGETQCF. For the CDR3, the DNA is TGTGCCAGCAGCGTAGTAGCCGGAGAGACCCAGTGCTTC.

This clonotype has a handful of counts. The chain employs TRBV25-1 and TRBJ2-7; unclear D gene. Per the germline V gene, CDR1 is MGHDK and CDR2 is SYGVNS. The CDR3 has 12 amino acids. Between the trimmed V and J ends, which lost 5 bases and 5 bases, there was a span of 10 bases. In DNA, the CDR3 is TGTGCCAGCAGTACTACTTCGAACGAGCAGTACTTC. This translates into CASSTTSNEQYF.